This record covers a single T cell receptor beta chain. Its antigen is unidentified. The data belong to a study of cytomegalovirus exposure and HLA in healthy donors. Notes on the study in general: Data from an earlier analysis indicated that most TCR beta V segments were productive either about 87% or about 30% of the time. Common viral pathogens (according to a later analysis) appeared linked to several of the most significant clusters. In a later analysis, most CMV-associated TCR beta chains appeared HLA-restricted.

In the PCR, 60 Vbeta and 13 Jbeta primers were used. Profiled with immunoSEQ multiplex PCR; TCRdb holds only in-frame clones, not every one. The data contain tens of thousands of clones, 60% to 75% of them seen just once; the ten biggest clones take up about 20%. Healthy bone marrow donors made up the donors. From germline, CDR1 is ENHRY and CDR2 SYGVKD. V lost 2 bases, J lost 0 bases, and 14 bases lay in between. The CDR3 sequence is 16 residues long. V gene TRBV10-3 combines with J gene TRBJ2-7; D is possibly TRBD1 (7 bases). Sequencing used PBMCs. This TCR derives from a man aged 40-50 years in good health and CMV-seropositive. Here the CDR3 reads CAISEDGQGGSYEQYF. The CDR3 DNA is TGTGCCATCAGTGAGGACGGTCAGGGGGGCTCCTACGAGCAGTACTTC.